This entry lists 10 T cell receptor beta chains sequenced from one sample in a study of cytomegalovirus exposure and HLA in healthy donors (dated by TCRdb to about 2017). Library construction relied on the immunoSEQ multiplex PCR assay. For the multiplex PCR, a mixture combining 60 forward primers for TCR Vbeta segments and 13 reverse primers for TCR Jbeta segments was used. The immuneACCESS repertoire file appears here via TCRdb, limited to in-frame rearrangements. These files lack a portion of the clones; in checked studies, under half of the deficit traces to unresolved V genes, and the cause of the others is not known. The sample's own table lists about 120,000 clones. Of the sample, about 3.5% falls within the top ten clones. Sample: PBMCs. The receptors originated from a man younger than 30 in good health and CMV-seronegative.

The genes are TRBV30 and TRBJ1-3; no clear D gene. V gave up 0 bases and J gave up 3 bases, with 12 bases separating them. The CDR3 sequence is 15 residues long. Germline V gene data show CDR1 as GTSNPN and CDR2 as SVGIG (reference sequence). The CDR3 DNA reads as TGTGCCTGGAGTGTGTCGACAAATTATGGAAACACCATATATTTT. It is translated as CAWSVSTNYGNTIYF.

The V call is TRBV9, the J call TRBJ2-5; 8 nucleotides match TRBD2. CDR3 size: 13 residues. In germline, CDR1 is SGDLS, CDR2 YYNGEE. With V trimmed by 2 bases and J by 5 bases, 2 bases remained unmatched. The CDR3 loop is CASSVASGETQYF. DNA of the CDR3: TGTGCCAGCAGCGTGGCTAGCGGGGAGACCCAGTACTTC.

V usage is TRBV5-6 and J usage is TRBJ2-3; D is possibly TRBD2 (5 bases). Deletions cut 1 base from V and 13 bases from J, with 16 bases between. The CDR3 contains 13 residues. CDR1 SGHDT and CDR2 YYEEEE come from the germline V gene. CDR3 amino acids: CASSLLAGVDEYF. For the CDR3, the DNA is TGTGCCAGCAGCTTGCTAGCTGGGGTCGATGAGTATTTT. The whole variable domain, remainder taken from reference TRBV5-6 and TRBJ2-3, is DAGVTQSPTHLIKTRGQQVTLRCSPKSGHDTVSWYQQALGQGPQFIFQYYEEEERQRGNFPDRFSGHQFPNYSSELNVNALLLGDSALYLCASSLLAGVDEYFGPGTRLTVL.

The rearrangement uses TRBV6-1 and TRBJ1-6; D is unclear. Germline V CDR1 and CDR2: MNHNS, SASEGT. The V gene lost 4 bases and the J gene lost 7 bases, with 8 bases spanning the gap. This CDR3 comprises 13 residues. The CDR3 sequence: CASSAVSNSPLHF. The CDR3 bases are TGTGCCAGCAGTGCCGTTTCCAATTCACCCCTCCACTTT.

This rearrangement joins TRBV7-9 to TRBJ1-4; D might be TRBD1 (6 bases). The CDR3 totals 15 residues. V was cut by 5 bases and J by 8 bases, with 18 bases left in between. Germline V gene data show CDR1 as SEHNR and CDR2 as FQNEAQ (reference sequence). CDR3 nucleotide sequence: TGTGCCAGCAGCCCGAAGGACAGCGGAAAGGAAAAACTGTTTTTT. Its translation is CASSPKDSGKEKLFF.

This chain connects TRBV6-6 to TRBJ2-7, with D possibly TRBD1 on 5 matching bases. The germline gives CDR1 MNHNY, CDR2 SVGAGI (reference sequence). The V end lost 5 bases, the J end lost 2 bases, and 10 bases lay between the germline ends. CDR3 size: 13 residues. The CDR3 DNA is TGTGCCAGCAGTGAGACAGACCCCTACGAGCAGTACTTC. Translating it yields CASSETDPYEQYF.

The gene calls are TRBV25-1 and TRBJ2-7; perhaps TRBD1 as D (6 bases). The germline gives CDR1 MGHDK, CDR2 SYGVNS. V lost 7 bases and J 0 bases, leaving 13 bases between the germline ends. This CDR3 has 14 amino acids. The CDR3: CASMTGSSSYEQYF. The CDR3 bases are TGTGCCAGCATGACAGGTTCGAGCTCCTACGAGCAGTACTTC.

The chain couples TRBV4-1 to TRBJ2-5; 7 bases map to TRBD2. The J call is in doubt because the DNA end fits TRBJ2-7 better. Germline CDR1 is MGHRA and CDR2 is YSYEKL. The length of the CDR3 is 13 residues. The chain's CDR3 is CASSRGLAYEQYF. The CDR3 nucleotides read TGCGCCAGCAGCCGTGGACTAGCCTACGAGCAGTACTTC.

V and J are TRBV5-6 and TRBJ2-2; the D is unclear. Germline loops: CDR1 SGHDT, CDR2 YYEEEE. The CDR3 length is 16 residues. V was trimmed by 0 bases and J by 1 base, leaving 10 bases between them. The CDR3 spells CASSLGPTGNTGELFF. For the CDR3, the DNA is TGTGCCAGCAGCTTGGGTCCTACCGGGAACACCGGGGAGCTGTTTTTT.

The J gene is TRBJ2-3, the V gene TRBV7-9; the D gene is possibly TRBD2 (5 bases). The V gene lost 8 bases and the J gene lost 4 bases, with 28 bases spanning the gap. Germline CDR1 SEHNR, CDR2 FQNEAQ (reference sequence). The CDR3 runs to 18 residues. CDR3 amino acids: CASLRPGPEGAYPDTQYF. The CDR3 coding sequence is TGTGCCAGCCTCCGACCGGGCCCAGAGGGCGCCTACCCAGATACGCAGTATTTT.